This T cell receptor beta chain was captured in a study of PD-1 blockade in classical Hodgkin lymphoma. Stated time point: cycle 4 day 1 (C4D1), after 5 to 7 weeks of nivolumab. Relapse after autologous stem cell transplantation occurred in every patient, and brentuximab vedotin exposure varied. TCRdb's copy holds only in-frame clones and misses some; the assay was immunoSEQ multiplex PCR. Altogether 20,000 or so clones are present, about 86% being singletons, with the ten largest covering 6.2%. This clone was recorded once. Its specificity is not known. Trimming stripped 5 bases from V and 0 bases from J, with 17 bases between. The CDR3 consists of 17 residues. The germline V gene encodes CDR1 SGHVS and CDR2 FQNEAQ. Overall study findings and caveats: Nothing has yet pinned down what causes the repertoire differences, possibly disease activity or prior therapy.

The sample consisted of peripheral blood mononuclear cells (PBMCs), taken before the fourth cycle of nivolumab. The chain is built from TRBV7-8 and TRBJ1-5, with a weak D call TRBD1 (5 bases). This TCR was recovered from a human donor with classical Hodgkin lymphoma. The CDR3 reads CASSTTSGTDSNQPQHF. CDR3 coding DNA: TGTGCCAGCAGCACGACTTCCGGGACGGATAGCAATCAGCCCCAGCATTTT.